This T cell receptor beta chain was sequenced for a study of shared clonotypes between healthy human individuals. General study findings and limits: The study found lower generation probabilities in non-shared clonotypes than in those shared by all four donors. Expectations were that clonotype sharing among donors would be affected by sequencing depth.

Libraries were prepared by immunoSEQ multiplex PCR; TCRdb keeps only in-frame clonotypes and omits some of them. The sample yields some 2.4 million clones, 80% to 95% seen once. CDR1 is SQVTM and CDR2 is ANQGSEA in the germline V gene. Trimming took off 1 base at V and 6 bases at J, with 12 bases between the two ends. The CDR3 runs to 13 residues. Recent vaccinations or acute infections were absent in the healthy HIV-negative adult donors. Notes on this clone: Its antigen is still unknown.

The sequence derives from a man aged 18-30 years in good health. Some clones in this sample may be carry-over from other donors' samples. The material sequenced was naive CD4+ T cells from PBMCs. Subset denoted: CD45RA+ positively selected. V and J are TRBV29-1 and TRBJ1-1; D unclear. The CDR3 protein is CSVEGLGNAEAFF. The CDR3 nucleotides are TGCAGCGTTGAAGGGCTGGGTAACGCTGAAGCTTTCTTT.